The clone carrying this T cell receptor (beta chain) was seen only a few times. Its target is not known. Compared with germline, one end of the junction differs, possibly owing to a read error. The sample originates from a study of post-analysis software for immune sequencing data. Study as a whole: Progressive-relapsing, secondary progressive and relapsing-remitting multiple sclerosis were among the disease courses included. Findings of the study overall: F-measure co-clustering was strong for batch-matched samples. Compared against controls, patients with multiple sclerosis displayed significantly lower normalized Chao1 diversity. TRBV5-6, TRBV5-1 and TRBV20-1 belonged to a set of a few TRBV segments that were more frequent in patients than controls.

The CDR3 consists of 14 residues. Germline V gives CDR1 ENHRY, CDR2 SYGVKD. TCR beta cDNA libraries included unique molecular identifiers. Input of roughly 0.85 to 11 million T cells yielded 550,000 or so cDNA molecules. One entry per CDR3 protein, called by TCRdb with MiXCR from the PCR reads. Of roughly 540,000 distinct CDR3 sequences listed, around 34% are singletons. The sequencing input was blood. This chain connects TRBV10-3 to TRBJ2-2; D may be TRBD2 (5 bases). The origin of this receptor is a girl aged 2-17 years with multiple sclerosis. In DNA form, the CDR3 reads TGTGCCATTAGTGAGGGCCACCGCGGTAGGGAGCTGTTTTTT. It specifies CAISEGHRGRELFF.